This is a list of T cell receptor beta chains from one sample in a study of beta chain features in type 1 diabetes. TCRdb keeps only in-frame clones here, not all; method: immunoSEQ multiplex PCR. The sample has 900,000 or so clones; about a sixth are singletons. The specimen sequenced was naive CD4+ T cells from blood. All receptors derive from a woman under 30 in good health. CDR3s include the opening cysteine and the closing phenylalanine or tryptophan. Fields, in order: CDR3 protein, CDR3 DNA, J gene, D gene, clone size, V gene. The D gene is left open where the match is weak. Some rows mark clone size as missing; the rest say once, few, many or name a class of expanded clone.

CASFSRVYEQYF	TGTGCCAGCTTCAGTAGGGTCTACGAGCAGTACTTC	TRBJ2-7	-	few	TRBV28
CASSVGTSGSEQYF	TGTGCCAGCAGCGTAGGGACTAGCGGGAGCGAGCAGTACTTC	TRBJ2-7	TRBD2	-	TRBV9
CASSPGTANEQFF	TGTGCCAGCTCACCCGGGACAGCTAATGAGCAGTTCTTC	TRBJ2-1	TRBD1	-	TRBV18
CASRRTGAAYEQYF	TGTGCCAGCAGGCGGACAGGGGCCGCCTACGAGCAGTACTTC	TRBJ2-7	TRBD1	few	TRBV6-5
CASSPGTGAGYEQYF	TGTGCCAGCAGCCCGGGGACAGGAGCGGGCTACGAGCAGTACTTC	TRBJ2-7	TRBD1	-	TRBV5-4
CAWLDRGPDGYTF	TGTGCCTGGCTGGACAGGGGACCAGATGGCTACACCTTC	TRBJ1-2	TRBD1	-	TRBV30
CASNPPLSYEQYF	TGTGCCAGCAACCCCCCGCTCTCCTACGAGCAGTACTTC	TRBJ2-7	-	-	TRBV7-2
CASSLNGPSTDTQYF	TGTGCCAGCAGCCTCAACGGTCCAAGCACAGATACGCAGTATTTT	TRBJ2-3	-	few	TRBV7-2
CASSDKTSGTYTYNEQFF	TGTGCCAGCAGTGACAAGACTAGCGGGACTTATACCTACAATGAGCAGTTCTTC	TRBJ2-1	TRBD2	-	TRBV6-1
CASRRAALYGYTF	TGTGCCAGCAGGAGGGCTGCACTGTATGGCTACACCTTC	TRBJ1-2	-	few	TRBV21-1
CASSQDYGTGQYFGYYEQYF	TGCGCCAGCAGCCAAGATTACGGGACAGGACAATACTTCGGATACTACGAGCAGTACTTC	TRBJ2-7	TRBD1	few	TRBV4-3
CASSERTANTGELFF	TGTGCCAGCAGTGAGAGGACTGCGAACACCGGGGAGCTGTTTTTT	TRBJ2-2	-	-	TRBV2
CATSRVSGGVPYNEQFF	TGTGCCACCAGCAGGGTCTCGGGCGGGGTGCCCTACAATGAGCAGTTCTTC	TRBJ2-1	-	-	TRBV15
CASSTTSGSSEQYF	TGTGCCAGCAGTACAACTAGCGGGAGTAGTGAGCAGTACTTC	TRBJ2-7	TRBD2	few	TRBV28
CASRSGLAGGMGPYNEQFF	TGTGCCAGCAGGTCGGGACTAGCGGGAGGGATGGGCCCCTACAATGAGCAGTTCTTC	TRBJ2-1	TRBD2	-	TRBV5-8
CAISPKLADSYEQYF	TGTGCCATCAGCCCGAAGCTAGCGGATTCCTACGAGCAGTACTTC	TRBJ2-7	TRBD2	few	TRBV10-3
CASSRSTGGSGANVLTF	TGTGCCAGCAGCCGTTCGACAGGGGGCTCTGGGGCCAACGTCCTGACTTTC	TRBJ2-6	TRBD1	-	TRBV5-4
CASRRQGANTEAFF	TGTGCCAGCAGACGACAGGGAGCGAACACTGAAGCTTTCTTT	TRBJ1-1	TRBD1	few	TRBV27
CASSQESFLPQGEQFF	TGTGCCAGCAGCCAAGAATCCTTTCTGCCCCAGGGTGAGCAGTTCTTC	TRBJ2-1	-	-	TRBV4-2
CASRLSGLAGAGELFF	TGTGCCAGTAGATTGTCGGGACTAGCGGGAGCCGGGGAGCTGTTTTTT	TRBJ2-2	TRBD2	-	TRBV19
CASSLVLGGRQETQYF	TGTGCCAGCAGCTTAGTTCTAGGAGGCCGGCAAGAGACCCAGTACTTC	TRBJ2-5	-	-	TRBV7-2
CATRTGEGHLQFF	TGTGCCACCAGGACAGGGGAAGGACATCTCCAGTTCTTC	TRBJ2-1	TRBD1	few	TRBV6-6
CASSLGGSNYNEQFF	TGTGCCAGCAGCTTAGGCGGTTCTAATTACAATGAGCAGTTCTTC	TRBJ2-1	-	few	TRBV7-2
CASSRPEYEQYF	TGTGCCAGCAGTCGGCCCGAATACGAGCAGTACTTC	TRBJ2-7	-	few	TRBV6-4
CASSFGTSGVYEQYF	TGTGCCAGCAGCTTCGGGACTAGCGGGGTATACGAGCAGTACTTC	TRBJ2-7	TRBD2	few	TRBV7-9
CATSRNSPGDRSYEQYF	TGTGCCACCAGCAGAAACAGCCCAGGGGACCGCTCCTACGAGCAGTACTTC	TRBJ2-7	-	-	TRBV15
CASSQDGAGGPFNEQFF	TGCGCCAGCAGCCAAGATGGGGCGGGAGGGCCTTTTAATGAGCAGTTCTTC	TRBJ2-1	TRBD2	once	TRBV4-1
CSVSLGAREKLFF	TGCAGCGTTTCATTGGGGGCGCGGGAAAAACTGTTTTTT	TRBJ1-4	-	-	TRBV29-1
CASSKTGGNQPQHF	TGTGCCAGCAGCAAGACAGGGGGCAATCAGCCCCAGCATTTT	TRBJ1-5	TRBD1	-	TRBV5-5
CASSPRTSEQFF	TGTGCCAGCAGTCCCCGGACTAGTGAGCAGTTCTTC	TRBJ2-1	TRBD2	few	TRBV27
CASSAIFPSTDTQYF	TGTGCCAGCAGCGCAATATTCCCTAGCACAGATACGCAGTATTTT	TRBJ2-3	-	-	TRBV6-6
CASSLWGGSQETQYF	TGTGCCAGCAGTTTATGGGGCGGGAGCCAAGAGACCCAGTACTTC	TRBJ2-5	TRBD2	few	TRBV28
CASSYSGVGSGGEQYF	TGTGCCAGCAGTTACTCGGGTGTCGGGAGTGGAGGCGAGCAGTACTTC	TRBJ2-7	-	few	TRBV6-6
CASGRWTGSSGNTIYF	TGTGCCAGCGGACGTTGGACAGGGAGCTCTGGAAACACCATATATTTT	TRBJ1-3	TRBD1	few	TRBV28
CASTWRQYNYGYTF	TGTGCCAGCACCTGGCGGCAGTATAACTATGGCTACACCTTC	TRBJ1-2	-	-	TRBV7-2
CASSPRQGSGELFF	TGTGCCAGCAGCCCAAGACAGGGGTCCGGGGAGCTGTTTTTT	TRBJ2-2	TRBD1	-	TRBV7-2
CASSRLGTEAFF	TGTGCCAGTAGTAGGCTGGGCACTGAAGCTTTCTTT	TRBJ1-1	-	few	TRBV19
CASSPYVGPRADTQYF	TGTGCCAGCAGCCCCTATGTCGGGCCCAGGGCAGATACGCAGTATTTT	TRBJ2-3	-	-	TRBV7-2
CASSLTAGSDTQYF	TGTGCCAGCAGCTTAACGGCGGGGTCGGATACGCAGTATTTT	TRBJ2-3	-	-	TRBV7-9
CASSYRASRKDTQYF	TGTGCCAGCAGCTACCGGGCTAGCAGGAAAGATACGCAGTATTTT	TRBJ2-3	-	-	TRBV7-2
CASSRQWASRYNEQFF	TGTGCCAGCAGCCGCCAGTGGGCCTCCCGGTACAATGAGCAGTTCTTC	TRBJ2-1	-	-	TRBV5-5
CASSLHYWTSSTAGSYNEQFF	TGTGCCAGCAGCCTTCACTACTGGACTAGCTCAACAGCGGGCTCCTACAATGAGCAGTTCTTC	TRBJ2-1	TRBD2	-	TRBV4-2
CASSIGLAEPYEQYF	TGCGCCAGCAGCATCGGACTAGCGGAGCCCTACGAGCAGTACTTC	TRBJ2-7	TRBD2	-	TRBV5-1
CASSPSQGRGGYTF	TGTGCCAGCAGCCCCAGCCAGGGCCGAGGGGGCTACACCTTC	TRBJ1-2	-	few	TRBV7-2
CASSLEGGYPEAFF	TGTGCCAGCAGCTTAGAGGGTGGGTATCCTGAAGCTTTCTTT	TRBJ1-1	-	few	TRBV7-3
CASSYARDEKLFF	TGTGCCAGCAGTTACGCCCGAGATGAAAAACTGTTTTTT	TRBJ1-4	-	-	TRBV2
CASSVGASGPQVDTQYF	TGTGCCAGCAGCGTAGGGGCTAGCGGGCCACAAGTTGATACGCAGTATTTT	TRBJ2-3	TRBD2	few	TRBV9